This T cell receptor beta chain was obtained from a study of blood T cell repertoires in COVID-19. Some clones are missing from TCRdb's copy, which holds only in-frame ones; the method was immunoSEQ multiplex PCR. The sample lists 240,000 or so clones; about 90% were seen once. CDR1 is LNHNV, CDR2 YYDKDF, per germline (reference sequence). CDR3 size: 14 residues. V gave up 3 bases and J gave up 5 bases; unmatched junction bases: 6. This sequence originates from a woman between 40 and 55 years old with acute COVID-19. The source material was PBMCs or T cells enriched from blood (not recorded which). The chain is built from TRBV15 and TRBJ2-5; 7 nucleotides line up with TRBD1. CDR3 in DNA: TGTGCCACCAGCAGTCGACAGGGTTACGAGACCCAGTACTTC. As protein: CATSSRQGYETQYF.